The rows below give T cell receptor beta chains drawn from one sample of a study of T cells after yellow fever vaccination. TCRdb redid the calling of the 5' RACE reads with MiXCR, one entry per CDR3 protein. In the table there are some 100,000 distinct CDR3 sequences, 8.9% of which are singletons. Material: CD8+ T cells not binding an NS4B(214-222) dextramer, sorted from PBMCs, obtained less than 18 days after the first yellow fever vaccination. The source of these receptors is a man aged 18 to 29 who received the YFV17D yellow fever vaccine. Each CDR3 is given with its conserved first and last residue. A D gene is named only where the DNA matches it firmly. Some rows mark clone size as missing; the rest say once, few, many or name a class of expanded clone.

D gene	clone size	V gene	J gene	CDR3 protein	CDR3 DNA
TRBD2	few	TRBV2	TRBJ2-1	CAIVAGDYNEQFF	TGTGCCATTGTAGCGGGGGACTACAATGAGCAGTTCTTC
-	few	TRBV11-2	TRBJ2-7	CASSSRSSYEQYF	TGTGCCAGCAGCTCCCGTAGTTCCTACGAGCAGTACTTC
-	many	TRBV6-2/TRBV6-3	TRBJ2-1	CASSYSISYNEQFF	TGTGCCAGCAGTTACTCAATTAGTTACAATGAGCAGTTCTTC
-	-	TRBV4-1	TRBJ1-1	CASSQDRGGDPLMNTEAFF	TGCGCCAGCAGCCAAGATCGGGGGGGCGACCCTCTGATGAACACTGAAGCTTTCTTT
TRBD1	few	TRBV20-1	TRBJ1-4	CSARDDQDRDSTNEKLFF	TGCAGTGCTAGGGATGATCAGGACAGGGATTCCACTAATGAAAAACTGTTTTTT
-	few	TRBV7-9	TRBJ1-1	CASSLGRADTEAFF	TGTGCCAGCAGCTTAGGCAGAGCTGACACTGAAGCTTTCTTT
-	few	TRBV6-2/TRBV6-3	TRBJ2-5	CASRPDRFIETQYF	TGTGCCAGCAGACCAGACAGGTTCATTGAGACCCAGTACTTC
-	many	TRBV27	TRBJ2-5	CASSPAGVETQYF	TGTGCCAGCAGTCCAGCCGGGGTAGAGACCCAGTACTTC
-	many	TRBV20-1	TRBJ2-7	CSARVPGVAREQYF	TGCAGTGCTAGGGTTCCCGGTGTGGCCCGCGAGCAGTACTTC
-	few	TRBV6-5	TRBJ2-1	CASSLGGGEFF	TGTGCCAGCAGTTTGGGGGGCGGGGAGTTCTTC
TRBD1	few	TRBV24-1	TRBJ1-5	CATTGQVGEPQHF	TGTGCCACCACGGGACAGGTTGGGGAGCCCCAGCATTTT
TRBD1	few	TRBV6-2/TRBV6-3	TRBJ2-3	CASSYSRRDRDLFTQYF	TGTGCCAGCAGTTACTCGCGTAGGGACAGGGACCTTTTCACCCAGTATTTT
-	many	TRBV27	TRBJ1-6	CASSSGASYNSPLHF	TGTGCCAGCAGTTCCGGGGCCTCCTATAATTCACCCCTCCACTTT
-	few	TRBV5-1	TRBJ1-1	CASSWGREGSPEAFF	TGCGCCAGCAGCTGGGGCCGGGAGGGGAGTCCTGAAGCTTTCTTT
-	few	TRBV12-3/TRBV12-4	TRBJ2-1	CASSLGGDSLHEQFF	TGTGCCAGCAGTTTAGGGGGGGACTCTCTGCATGAGCAGTTCTTC
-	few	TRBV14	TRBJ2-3	CASSQVRLTDTQYF	TGTGCCAGCAGCCAAGTCCGGCTCACAGATACGCAGTATTTT
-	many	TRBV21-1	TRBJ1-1	CASSKETGGHTEAFF	TGTGCCAGCAGCAAAGAGACAGGGGGGCACACTGAAGCTTTCTTT
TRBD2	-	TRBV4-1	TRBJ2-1	CASSPSGGRAYEQFF	TGCGCCAGCAGCCCTAGCGGGGGCAGAGCTTATGAGCAGTTCTTC
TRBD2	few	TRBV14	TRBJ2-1	CASSQVAGRGGEQFF	TGTGCCAGCAGCCAAGTCGCCGGGCGGGGGGGCGAGCAGTTCTTC
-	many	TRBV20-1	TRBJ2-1	CSARYGVDQFF	TGCAGTGCTAGATACGGGGTAGATCAGTTCTTC
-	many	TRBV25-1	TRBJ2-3	CASNPTKHTDTQYF	TGTGCCAGCAACCCCACTAAGCACACAGATACGCAGTATTTT
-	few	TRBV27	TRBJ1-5	CASSPKGTGNQPQHF	TGTGCCAGCAGTCCGAAGGGGACTGGTAATCAGCCCCAGCATTTT
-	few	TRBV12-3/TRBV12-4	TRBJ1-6	CASSAETSPLHF	TGTGCCAGCAGTGCCGAAACTTCACCCCTCCACTTT
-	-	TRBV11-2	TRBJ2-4	CASSPTVAKNIQYF	TGTGCCAGCAGTCCGACGGTAGCCAAAAACATTCAGTACTTC
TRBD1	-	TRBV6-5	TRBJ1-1	CASSCRDRDCGVNTEAFF	TGTGCCAGCAGTTGCCGGGACAGAGATTGCGGGGTGAACACTGAAGCTTTCTTT
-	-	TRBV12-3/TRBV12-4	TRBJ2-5	CASSFRAGVETQYF	TGTGCCAGCAGTTTCCGGGCAGGGGTGGAGACCCAGTACTTC
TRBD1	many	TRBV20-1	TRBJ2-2	CSARDGDRGDTGELFF	TGCAGTGCTAGAGATGGGGACAGGGGCGACACCGGGGAGCTGTTTTTT
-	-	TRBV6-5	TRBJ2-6	CASSSQGVSNVLTF	TGTGCCAGCAGTTCGCAGGGAGTATCCAACGTCCTGACTTTC
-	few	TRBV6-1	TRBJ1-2	CASRPGDRPPGYTF	TGTGCCAGCAGACCGGGCGACAGGCCCCCGGGCTACACCTTC
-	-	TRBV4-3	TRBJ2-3	CASSQDKAPPTDTQYF	TGCGCCAGCAGCCAAGATAAGGCGCCTCCCACAGATACGCAGTATTTT
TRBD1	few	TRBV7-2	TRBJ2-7	CASSLGRGKDEQYF	TGTGCCAGCAGCTTGGGCAGGGGGAAGGACGAGCAGTACTTC
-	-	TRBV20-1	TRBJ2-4	CSATGGNQNIQYF	TGCAGTGCTACCGGTGGGAATCAAAACATTCAGTACTTC
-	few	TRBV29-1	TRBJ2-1	CSVGDWVGGDEQFF	TGCAGCGTTGGCGACTGGGTGGGTGGGGATGAGCAGTTCTTC
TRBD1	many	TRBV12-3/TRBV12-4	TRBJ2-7	CASSFFRDRGDEQYF	TGTGCCAGCAGTTTCTTCAGGGACAGGGGGGACGAGCAGTACTTC
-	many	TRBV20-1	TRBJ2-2	CSARDKGDTGELFF	TGCAGTGCTAGAGATAAAGGGGACACCGGGGAGCTGTTTTTT
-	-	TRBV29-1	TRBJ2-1	CSVERVSTSYNEQFF	TGCAGCGTTGAGAGGGTATCGACCTCCTACAATGAGCAGTTCTTC
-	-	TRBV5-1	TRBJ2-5	CASSFRPGRTTQETQYF	TGCGCCAGCAGCTTTCGGCCAGGCCGAACTACTCAAGAGACCCAGTACTTC
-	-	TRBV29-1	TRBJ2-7	CSVDPGDEQYF	TGCAGCGTAGACCCGGGAGACGAGCAGTACTTC
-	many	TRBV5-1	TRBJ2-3	CASSPFGGSGTDTQYF	TGCGCCAGCAGCCCCTTCGGGGGTAGCGGCACAGATACGCAGTATTTT
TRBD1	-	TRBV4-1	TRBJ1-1	CASSQVPGQGDTEAFF	TGCGCCAGCAGCCAAGTACCGGGACAGGGGGACACTGAAGCTTTCTTT
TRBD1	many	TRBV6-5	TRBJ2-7	CASSFIQGASYEQYF	TGTGCCAGCAGTTTTATACAGGGGGCCTCCTACGAGCAGTACTTC